One and the same sample provided the 3 T cell receptor beta chains below, sequenced in a study of blood T cell repertoires in COVID-19. Produced via immunoSEQ multiplex PCR; TCRdb's table is partial and in-frame only. Found here are tens of thousands of clones, around 80% of them singletons; the top ten hold 5% to 6.5%. The specimen sequenced was peripheral blood. The receptors were gathered from a man in his fifties or sixties with active COVID-19.

This chain uses TRBV7-9 with TRBJ2-7; D is possibly TRBD2 (6 bases). There are 12 residues in the CDR3. Per the germline V gene, CDR1 is SEHNR and CDR2 is FQNEAQ (reference sequence). V lost 4 bases, J lost 3 bases, and 7 bases lay in between. CDR3 nucleotides: TGTGCCAGCAGCTGGCGGGACTACGAGCAGTACTTC. Amino acids: CASSWRDYEQYF.

The chain couples TRBV7-9 to TRBJ1-4; D is unclear. The germline V gene encodes CDR1 SEHNR and CDR2 FQNEAQ (reference sequence). The CDR3 is 16 residues long. Trimming cost V 7 bases and J 7 bases, with 22 bases left between them. The CDR3 sequence: CASNPAGGRDFEKLFF. The CDR3 DNA reads as TGTGCCAGCAACCCGGCGGGCGGGAGAGATTTTGAAAAACTGTTTTTT. Supplemented by reference TRBV7-9 and TRBJ1-4, the full variable domain reads DTGVSQNPRHKITKRGQNVTFRCDPISEHNRLYWYRQTLGQGPEFLTYFQNEAQLEKSRLLSDRFSAERPKGSFSTLEIQRTEQGDSAMYLCASNPAGGRDFEKLFFGSGTQLSVL.

The chain combines TRBV19 with TRBJ1-5, with 8 bases aligning to TRBD1. This CDR3 has 14 residues. The V gene end was trimmed by 5 bases and the J gene end by 5 bases; junction bases not matched to a gene: 5. The germline CDR1 and CDR2 sequences are LNHDA and SQIVND (reference sequence). The CDR3 DNA is TGTGCCAGTAGTCCTAACAGGGGGGATCAGCCCCAGCATTTT. Translated, it gives CASSPNRGDQPQHF.